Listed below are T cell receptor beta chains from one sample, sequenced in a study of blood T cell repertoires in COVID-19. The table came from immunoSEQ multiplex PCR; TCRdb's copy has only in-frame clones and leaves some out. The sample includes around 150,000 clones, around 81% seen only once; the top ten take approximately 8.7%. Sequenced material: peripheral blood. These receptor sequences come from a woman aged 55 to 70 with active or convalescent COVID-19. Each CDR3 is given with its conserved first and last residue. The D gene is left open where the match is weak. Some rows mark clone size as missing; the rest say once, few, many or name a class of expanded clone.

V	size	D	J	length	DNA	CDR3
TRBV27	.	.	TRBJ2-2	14	TGTGCCAGTAGCCATGGACAGAACACCGGGGAGCTGTTTTTT	CASSHGQNTGELFF
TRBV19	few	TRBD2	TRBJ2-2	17	TGTGCCAGTAACAGAGGGGGACTAGCAGGGAACACCGGGGAGCTGTTTTTT	CASNRGGLAGNTGELFF
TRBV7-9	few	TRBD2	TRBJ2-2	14	TGTGCCAGCAGCAAGGCGGGAGTAACCGGGGAGCTGTTTTTT	CASSKAGVTGELFF
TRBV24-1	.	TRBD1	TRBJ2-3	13	TGTGCCACCCGGGGACAGAACACAGATACGCAGTATTTT	CATRGQNTDTQYF
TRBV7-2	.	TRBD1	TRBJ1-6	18	TGTGCCAGCAGCCCTAGGGCGTCAGGGGGGACCTATAATTCACCCCTCCACTTT	CASSPRASGGTYNSPLHF
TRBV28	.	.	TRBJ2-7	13	TGTGCCACCTTGGGACTCCAAAGTCGCGAGCAGTACTTC	CATLGLQSREQYF
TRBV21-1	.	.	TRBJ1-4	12	TGTGCCAGCAGCAAACAGGGTGAAAAACTGTTTTTT	CASSKQGEKLFF
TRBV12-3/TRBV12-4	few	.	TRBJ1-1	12	TGTGCCAGCAGGGACACCTACACTGAAGCTTTCTTT	CASRDTYTEAFF
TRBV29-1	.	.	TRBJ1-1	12	TGCAGCGTTAGAGAGCACCGCACTGAAGCTTTCTTT	CSVREHRTEAFF
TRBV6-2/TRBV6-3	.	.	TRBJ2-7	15	TGTGCCAGCACCCCTGTCGGGCTAGCGACCTACGAGCAGTACTTC	CASTPVGLATYEQYF
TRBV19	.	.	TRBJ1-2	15	TGTGCCAGTAGTTTTTTACAGGAGACTAACTATGGCTACACCTTC	CASSFLQETNYGYTF
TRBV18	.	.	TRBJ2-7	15	TGTGCCAGCTCACAGACAGAAGGAATCTCCTACGAGCAGTACTTC	CASSQTEGISYEQYF